These 13 T cell receptor beta chains were all obtained from the same sample, sequenced in a study of OX40 agonist ivuxolimab in advanced cancers. Library preparation employed the immunoSEQ multiplex PCR assay. The table comes from immuneACCESS by way of TCRdb, which keeps in-frame sequences with V and J called. Part of the clones is missing from these tables; in studies checked, under half for an unresolved V gene and the rest for unknown reasons. This sample comprises approximately 76,000 clones, roughly 91% of them detected only once. The ten most abundant clones make up over 10% of the sample. The sequencing here drew on CD4+ or CD8+ T cells sorted from blood, taken in a trial of the OX40 agonist ivuxolimab. The source is an adult with an advanced solid tumor such as melanoma, head and neck, liver or kidney cancer.

As to this clone: Other DNA sequences in the sample encode the same CDR3. This chain connects TRBV11-2 to TRBJ2-7; D is possibly TRBD2 (6 bases). The length of the CDR3 is 13 residues. Germline values: CDR1 SGHAT, CDR2 FQNNGV. V was cut by 3 bases and J by 3 bases, with 9 bases left in between. The CDR3 protein is CASSFGSNYEQYF. CDR3 DNA sequence: TGTGCCAGCAGCTTCGGGAGCAACTACGAGCAGTACTTC.

This rearrangement joins TRBV25-1 to TRBJ2-1; TRBD2 matches at 7 bases. Losses at the gene ends were 0 bases for V and 4 bases for J; bases not matched to a gene: 3. Germline V gene sequence: CDR1 MGHDK, CDR2 SYGVNS. The CDR3 is made up of 15 amino acids. The CDR3 region is CASSEYMGGYNEQFF. The CDR3 DNA reads TGTGCCAGCAGTGAATATATGGGGGGGTACAATGAGCAGTTCTTC.

The chain is built from TRBV6-5 and TRBJ2-6; either TRBD1 or TRBD2 may supply D (5 bases each). The CDR3 covers 15 residues. CDR1 and CDR2 (germline): MNHEY, SVGAGI. With 7 bases removed from V and 4 bases from J, the gap between germline ends came to 14 bases. Written as DNA, the CDR3 is TGTGCCAGCAATGTCGGTGGGACCGGGGCCAACGTCCTGACTTTC. Amino acid sequence: CASNVGGTGANVLTF.

V gene TRBV7-2 combines with J gene TRBJ1-5, with 12 bases lining up with TRBD1. CDR1 SGHTA and CDR2 FQGNSA come from the germline V gene. After removal of 1 base from V and 6 bases from J, the junction contained 13 bases not matched to a gene. The CDR3 is made up of 19 amino acids. The CDR3 is CASSLVPGQGAGEAQPQHF. In nucleotides, the CDR3 is TGTGCCAGCAGCTTAGTTCCGGGACAGGGGGCTGGGGAGGCTCAGCCCCAGCATTTT.

This clone showed up just once. The chain combines TRBV6-6 with TRBJ2-1; 7 bases map to TRBD2. J gave up 2 bases and V 6 bases, and 4 bases lay outside the gene matches. CDR1 and CDR2 from the germline V gene are MNHNY and SVGAGI (reference sequence). The CDR3 length is 14 residues. Here the CDR3 reads CASRSLAAYNEQFF. DNA of the CDR3: TGTGCCAGCAGGTCGCTAGCGGCCTACAATGAGCAGTTCTTC.

The chain links TRBV10-3 to TRBJ2-2, with 9 bases matching TRBD1. The CDR3 covers 18 residues. The trim removed 0 bases at V and 0 bases at J, leaving 5 bases unmatched. Germline V CDR1 and CDR2: ENHRY, SYGVKD. CDR3 sequence: CAISESETGGPNTGELFF. The CDR3 DNA sequence: TGTGCCATCAGTGAGTCAGAAACAGGGGGCCCGAACACCGGGGAGCTGTTTTTT.

This chain joins TRBV11-1 and TRBJ1-2; no clear D. V lost 5 bases and J 1 base, leaving 11 bases between the germline ends. The CDR3 loop spans 14 amino acids. The germline gives CDR1 SGHAT, CDR2 FQDESV (reference sequence). DNA for the CDR3: TGTGCCAGCAGCCCCGGGTCCGATAACTATGGCTACACCTTC. It yields the protein CASSPGSDNYGYTF.

The chain carries TRBV2 and TRBJ1-1; maybe TRBD1 (6 bases). The CDR3 has 15 residues. Trimming removed 8 bases from V and 4 bases from J, with 20 bases in between. Germline CDR1 and CDR2: SNHLY and FYNNEI. The CDR3 sequence: CASSRTETMTTEAFF. In nucleotides, the CDR3 is TGTGCCAGCTCTCGGACAGAAACGATGACCACTGAAGCTTTCTTT.

This chain uses TRBV28 with TRBJ1-1, with TRBD1 as a possible D gene (5 bases). Germline lookup yields CDR1 MDHEN and CDR2 SYDVKM. V lost 2 bases, J lost 1 base, and 11 bases lay in between. This CDR3 spans 15 amino acids. CDR3 bases: TGTGCCAGCAGTTTACAGGACACAACGAACACTGAAGCTTTCTTT. It yields the protein CASSLQDTTNTEAFF.

The chain joins TRBV6-5 to TRBJ1-2; 7 bases map to TRBD1. CDR1 is MNHEY and CDR2 is SVGAGI in the germline V gene. This CDR3 region has 11 residues. V lost 4 bases and J lost 7; bases outside the gene matches: 0. The CDR3 reads CASSSGGGYTF. The CDR3 bases are TGTGCCAGCAGTTCAGGGGGTGGCTACACCTTC.

The chain couples TRBV9 to TRBJ2-2; 8 nucleotides agree with TRBD2. Per the germline V gene, CDR1 is SGDLS and CDR2 is YYNGEE. Germline trimming cut 4 bases from V and 2 bases from J; bases unmatched to any gene: 10. This CDR3 spans 17 amino acids. The CDR3 nucleotides are TGTGCCAGCAGCCCCCGGGGGGGGCCGCGAAACACCGGGGAGCTGTTTTTT. It yields the protein CASSPRGGPRNTGELFF.

The chain couples TRBV5-1 to TRBJ2-1, with 13 bases fitting TRBD2. Germline values: CDR1 SGHRS, CDR2 YFSETQ. V dropped 4 bases and J dropped 10; count of bases not matched to a gene: 8. The CDR3 is 15 amino acids. The CDR3 spells CASSVGTSGRAEQFF. Here the CDR3 DNA reads TGCGCCAGCAGCGTCGGCACTAGCGGGAGGGCCGAGCAGTTCTTC.

This sequence joins TRBV28 and TRBJ2-6; TRBD1 matches 11 bases. With 3 bases clipped from V and 0 bases from J, the junction kept 4 bases outside the gene matches. There are 18 residues in the CDR3. Germline CDR1 reads MDHEN; CDR2 reads SYDVKM. In DNA form, the CDR3 reads TGTGCCAGCAGTTTGTTCGGGACAGGGGGCTCTGGGGCCAACGTCCTGACTTTC. Translating it yields CASSLFGTGGSGANVLTF.